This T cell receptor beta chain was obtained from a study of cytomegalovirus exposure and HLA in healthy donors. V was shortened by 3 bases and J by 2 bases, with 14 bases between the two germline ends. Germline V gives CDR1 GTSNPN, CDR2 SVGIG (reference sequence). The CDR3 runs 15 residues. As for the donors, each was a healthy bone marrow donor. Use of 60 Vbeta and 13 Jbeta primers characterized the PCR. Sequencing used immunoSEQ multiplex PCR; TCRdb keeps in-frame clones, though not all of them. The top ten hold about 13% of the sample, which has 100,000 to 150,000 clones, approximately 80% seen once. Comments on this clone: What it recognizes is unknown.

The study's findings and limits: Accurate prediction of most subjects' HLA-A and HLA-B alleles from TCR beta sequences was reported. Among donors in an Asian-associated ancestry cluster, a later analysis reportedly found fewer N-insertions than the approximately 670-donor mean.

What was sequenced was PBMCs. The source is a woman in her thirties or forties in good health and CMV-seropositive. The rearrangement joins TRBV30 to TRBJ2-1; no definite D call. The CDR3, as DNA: TGTGCCTGGAGCCCCGCAAGCTTGGCCTACAATGAGCAGTTCTTC. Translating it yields CAWSPASLAYNEQFF.